The next 14 T cell receptor beta chains were all read from a single sample in a study of blood T cell repertoires in COVID-19. Sequencing was performed with immunoSEQ multiplex PCR; in TCRdb, only in-frame clones are kept and a portion is missing. The sample consists of around 56,000 clones, around three quarters of them appearing once. Sequenced material: peripheral blood. The receptors here all came from a man aged 55 to 70 with acute or convalescent COVID-19.

The chain couples TRBV19 to TRBJ2-3; tentatively, D is TRBD2 (6 bases). This CDR3 region has 14 residues. Germline assignment: CDR1 LNHDA and CDR2 SQIVND (reference sequence). V was clipped by 8 bases and J by 2 bases, with 14 bases between them. The CDR3 DNA reads TGTGCCAGTCAGCGGGCCAGCGCCACAGATACGCAGTATTTT. Its translation is CASQRASATDTQYF.

The chain joins TRBV5-5 to TRBJ1-3; D unclear. The CDR3 sequence is 17 residues long. The ends were cut back, 1 base at V and 0 bases at J, with 14 bases in the middle. Germline CDR1 reads SGHKS; CDR2 reads YYEKEE (reference sequence). The DNA for the CDR3 is TGTGCCAGCAGCTTGACCCAGAGGCCCAGCTCTGGAAACACCATATATTTT. Protein: CASSLTQRPSSGNTIYF.

The rearrangement uses TRBV5-1 and TRBJ2-7, with 9 bases that match TRBD1. CDR1 is SGHRS, CDR2 YFSETQ, per germline. This CDR3 region has 15 residues. The J segment lost 1 base and the V segment lost 1 base, leaving 3 bases of the junction unmatched. Here the CDR3 reads CASSLWTGVSYEQYF. CDR3 DNA: TGCGCCAGCAGCTTGTGGACAGGGGTGTCCTACGAGCAGTACTTC. Filled out from reference TRBV5-1 and TRBJ2-7, the complete variable domain reads KAGVTQTPRYLIKTRGQQVTLSCSPISGHRSVSWYQQTPGQGLQFLFEYFSETQRNKGNFPGRFSGRQFSNSRSEMNVSTLELGDSALYLCASSLWTGVSYEQYFGPGTRLTVT.

The chain has TRBV27 and TRBJ1-5, with 7 bases identical to TRBD1. This CDR3 is built from 15 residues. From germline, CDR1 is MNHEY and CDR2 SMNVEV (reference sequence). V dropped 5 bases and J dropped 6; count of bases not matched to a gene: 10. CDR3 loop: CASSPTGAARQPQHF. The CDR3 region has the DNA TGTGCCAGCAGTCCTACAGGGGCGGCACGTCAGCCCCAGCATTTT.

The V gene is TRBV28, the J gene TRBJ1-6; D not certain. Germline V gene data show CDR1 as MDHEN and CDR2 as SYDVKM. This CDR3 region has 15 residues. V was shortened by 1 base and J by 6 bases, with 10 bases between the two germline ends. The CDR3 DNA reads as TGTGCCAGCAGTTTATTGGCAGGAGGTAATTCACCCCTCCACTTT. Translation: CASSLLAGGNSPLHF.

This sequence joins TRBV5-1 and TRBJ1-6, with D perhaps matching TRBD1 (5 bases). The CDR3 runs 16 residues. Per germline, CDR1 SGHRS and CDR2 YFSETQ. Deletions cut 2 bases from V and 5 bases from J, with 14 bases between. The CDR3 loop reads CASSLGGTADNSPLHF. As DNA, the CDR3 is TGCGCCAGCAGCTTAGGCGGGACGGCGGATAATTCACCCCTCCACTTT.

The gene calls are TRBV7-9 and TRBJ2-7; 10 bases line up with TRBD1. Germline CDR1 reads SEHNR; CDR2 reads FQNEAQ (reference sequence). The CDR3 runs to 15 residues. Germline trimming cut 2 bases from V and 2 bases from J; bases unmatched to any gene: 3. The CDR3 sequence is CASSLRGTGAYEQYF. CDR3 nucleotide sequence: TGTGCCAGCAGCTTAAGGGGGACAGGGGCCTACGAGCAGTACTTC.

The gene calls are TRBV2 and TRBJ1-5; 8 bases are shared with TRBD1. V gave up 0 bases and J gave up 6 bases; unmatched junction bases: 1. CDR1 is SNHLY and CDR2 is FYNNEI in the germline V gene. The CDR3 consists of 14 residues. The CDR3 region has the DNA TGTGCCAGCAGTGAAGCGACAGGGGCTCAGCCCCAGCATTTT. Its protein product is CASSEATGAQPQHF.

V and J are TRBV11-3 and TRBJ1-3; 7 bases agree with TRBD1. Germline lookup yields CDR1 SGHNT and CDR2 YENEEA. Losses at the gene ends were 5 bases for V and 4 bases for J; bases not matched to a gene: 8. The CDR3 runs 15 residues. The CDR3: CASSPGGGFGNTIYF. The CDR3 coding sequence is TGTGCCAGCAGCCCAGGAGGGGGCTTCGGAAACACCATATATTTT.

V and J are TRBV10-3 and TRBJ2-5; either TRBD1 or TRBD2 may fit D (6 bases each). The CDR3 has 15 residues. Germline assignment: CDR1 ENHRY and CDR2 SYGVKD. The germline V and J ends were trimmed by 10 bases and 1 base, with 19 bases remaining between them. CDR3 sequence reads: CATRGGGASQETQYF. The CDR3 DNA reads TGTGCCACCAGGGGAGGCGGGGCCAGCCAAGAGACCCAGTACTTC.

The rearrangement links TRBV2 to TRBJ1-1; 7 bases fit TRBD1. The CDR3 totals 15 residues. V lost 9 bases, J lost 4 bases, and 14 bases stayed unmatched. CDR1 and CDR2 from the germline V gene are SNHLY and FYNNEI. The CDR3 coding sequence is TGTGCCAGTAAACAGGGGTCAACGGGTAGCACTGAAGCTTTCTTT. Protein sequence: CASKQGSTGSTEAFF.

This clone showed up just a few times. The chain carries TRBV12-3 or TRBV12-4 and TRBJ1-5; D gene uncertain. The CDR3 extends over 13 amino acids. Trimming removed 3 bases at V and 4 bases at J, with 7 bases between. The CDR3 region has the DNA TGTGCCAGCAGTTTGGCTTTGAATCAGCCCCAGCATTTT. Protein product: CASSLALNQPQHF.

The table lists this clone with a few counts. This chain uses TRBV9 with TRBJ2-7; TRBD1 agrees at 7 bases. Germline loops: CDR1 SGDLS, CDR2 YYNGEE. The CDR3 contains 15 residues. V was clipped by 0 bases and J by 3 bases; unmatched bases: 6. The chain's CDR3 is CASSVAMGQFYEQYF. CDR3 DNA sequence: TGTGCCAGCAGCGTAGCCATGGGACAGTTCTACGAGCAGTACTTC.

V and J are TRBV5-4 and TRBJ1-4; 11 bases are shared with TRBD1. Germline CDR1 is SGHNT and CDR2 is YYREEE (reference sequence). This CDR3 contains 15 residues. With V trimmed by 1 base and J by 6 bases, 2 bases remained unmatched. In nucleotides, the CDR3 is TGTGCCAGCAGCTTGTGGACAGGGGGCGATGAAAAACTGTTTTTT. This translates into CASSLWTGGDEKLFF.